This entry lists 8 T cell receptor beta chains sequenced from one sample in a study of shared clonotypes between healthy human individuals. Method: immunoSEQ multiplex PCR; TCRdb's copy keeps in-frame clones and lacks some. The sample has around 600,000 clones; roughly 98% are singletons. Only CD45RO-negative cells positively selected for CCR7 counted as naive CD8 cells, so terminally differentiated effector memory CD45RA+ cells were excluded. Sequences were obtained from naive CD8+ T cells sorted from blood. These receptors came from a man aged 30 to 39 in good health.

The rearrangement uses TRBV11-3 and TRBJ1-1; 9 bases agree with TRBD1. The germline V gene encodes CDR1 SGHNT and CDR2 YENEEA. The CDR3 sequence is 14 residues long. J gave up 2 bases and V 4 bases, and 2 bases lay outside the gene matches. This chain's CDR3 is CASSSGQGNTEAFF. CDR3 nucleotide sequence: TGTGCCAGCAGCTCGGGACAGGGAAACACTGAAGCTTTCTTT.

This rearrangement joins TRBV27 to TRBJ1-5; D is perhaps TRBD1 (5 bases). From germline, CDR1 is MNHEY and CDR2 SMNVEV (reference sequence). V lost 5 bases, J lost 5 bases, and 13 bases lay in between. There are 14 residues in the CDR3. The DNA for the CDR3 is TGTGCCAGCAGTATAGTGAGGGGCTATCAGCCCCAGCATTTT. Residues: CASSIVRGYQPQHF.

V usage is TRBV29-1 and J usage is TRBJ2-1; 8 nucleotides align to TRBD2. CDR1 SQVTM and CDR2 ANQGSEA come from the germline V gene. After removal of 6 bases from V and 7 bases from J, the junction contained 8 bases not matched to a gene. The CDR3 has 13 amino acids. CDR3 region: CSVAGTRGNEQFF. The CDR3 DNA is TGCAGCGTAGCCGGGACTAGGGGTAATGAGCAGTTCTTC.

As concerns this clone: The same CDR3 arises from other DNA sequences in this sample as well. The CDR3 nucleotides are TGTGCCAGCAGTTACGGGCTAGCCGGCTATAATGAGCAGTTCTTC. Amino acid sequence: CASSYGLAGYNEQFF. This chain connects TRBV6-5 to TRBJ2-1; weak D call: TRBD2 (5 bases). The CDR3 is 15 amino acids. The germline CDR1 and CDR2 sequences are MNHEY and SVGAGI. Trimming shortened V by 2 bases and J by 7 bases, and 15 bases separated the two germline ends.

The chain recombines TRBV4-3 with TRBJ1-1; no reliable D call. In germline, CDR1 is LGHNA, CDR2 YSLEER. CDR3 length: 13 amino acids. The V end lost 0 bases, the J end lost 5 bases, and 7 bases lay between the germline ends. CDR3 sequence reads: CASSQDRRTEAFF. CDR3 coding DNA: TGCGCCAGCAGCCAAGACCGGAGGACTGAAGCTTTCTTT.

The chain links TRBV7-9 to TRBJ2-7; 7 nucleotides align to TRBD1. The junction had 4 bases not matched to a gene; V was cut back by 2 bases and J by 3 bases. Germline V gene sequence: CDR1 SEHNR, CDR2 FQNEAQ (reference sequence). The length of the CDR3 is 14 residues. CDR3 residues: CASSLSTGDYEQYF. In nucleotides, the CDR3 is TGTGCCAGCAGCTTATCTACAGGGGACTACGAGCAGTACTTC.

V is TRBV7-8 and J is TRBJ2-7; 11 bases map to TRBD1. CDR3 size: 19 residues. Germline values: CDR1 SGHVS, CDR2 FQNEAQ. The V and J ends lost 2 bases and 4 bases, in that order; junction bases with no gene match: 16. The CDR3 region has the DNA TGTGCCAGCAGCTTAAACCGGGACAGGGGGTTACTAAGTGGATACGAGCAGTACTTC. It codes for CASSLNRDRGLLSGYEQYF.

The chain is built from TRBV5-4 and TRBJ1-1, with a possible D match to TRBD1 (6 bases). Germline CDR1 is SGHNT and CDR2 is YYREEE (reference sequence). CDR3 length: 12 residues. The V end was cut by 3 bases, the J end by 7 bases, with 10 bases between. The chain's CDR3 is CASSWGGGEAFF. DNA for the CDR3: TGTGCCAGCAGCTGGGGGGGCGGTGAAGCTTTCTTT.